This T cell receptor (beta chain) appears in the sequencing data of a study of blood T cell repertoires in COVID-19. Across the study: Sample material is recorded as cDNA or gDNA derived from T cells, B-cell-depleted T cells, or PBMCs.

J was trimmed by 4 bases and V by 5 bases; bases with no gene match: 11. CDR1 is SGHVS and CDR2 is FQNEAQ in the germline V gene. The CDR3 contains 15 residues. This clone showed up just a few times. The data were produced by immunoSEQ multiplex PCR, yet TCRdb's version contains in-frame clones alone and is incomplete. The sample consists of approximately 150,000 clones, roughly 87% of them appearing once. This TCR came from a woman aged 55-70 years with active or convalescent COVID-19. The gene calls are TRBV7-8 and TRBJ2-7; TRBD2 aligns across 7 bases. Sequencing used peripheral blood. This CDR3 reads CASSKSGTGGYEQYF. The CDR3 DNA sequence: TGTGCCAGCAGCAAATCCGGGACGGGGGGTTACGAGCAGTACTTC. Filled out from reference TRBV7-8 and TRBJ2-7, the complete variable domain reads GAGVSQSPRYKVAKRGQDVALRCDPISGHVSLFWYQQALGQGPEFLTYFQNEAQLDKSGLPSDRFFAERPEGSVSTLKIQRTQQEDSAVYLCASSKSGTGGYEQYFGPGTRLTVT.